A selection of T cell receptor beta chains follows, all from one sample in a study of T cells after yellow fever vaccination. MiXCR, run by TCRdb on the 5' RACE reads, gives a single entry per CDR3 protein. This table has hundreds of thousands of distinct CDR3 sequences, 10% to 15% appearing once. Sample: PBMCs, taken on the day of the yellow fever booster vaccination. The receptor set was obtained from a man aged 25 to 40 who received the YFV17D yellow fever vaccine. CDR3s include the opening cysteine and the closing phenylalanine or tryptophan. The D gene is left open where the match is weak. Size values are once, few and many counts, or a class for expanded clones, and some rows have none.

v_gene: TRBV2; abundance: few; j_gene: TRBJ2-7; len: 12; d_gene: .; CDR3aa: CASSVVSYEQYF; CDR3nt: TGTGCCAGCAGTGTGGTATCCTACGAGCAGTACTTC
v_gene: TRBV11-2; abundance: many; j_gene: TRBJ2-1; len: 12; d_gene: .; CDR3aa: CASSLISNEQFF; CDR3nt: TGTGCCAGCAGTCTAATCTCCAATGAGCAGTTCTTC
v_gene: TRBV7-9; abundance: few; j_gene: TRBJ1-4; len: 15; d_gene: TRBD1; CDR3aa: CASSFKGAENEKLFF; CDR3nt: TGTGCCAGCAGCTTTAAGGGGGCGGAGAATGAAAAACTGTTTTTT
v_gene: TRBV6-1; abundance: few; j_gene: TRBJ2-2; len: 16; d_gene: TRBD2; CDR3aa: CASRPSGLVVTGELFF; CDR3nt: TGTGCCAGCAGACCAAGCGGACTAGTAGTCACCGGGGAGCTGTTTTTT
v_gene: TRBV5-1; abundance: .; j_gene: TRBJ2-7; len: 16; d_gene: TRBD2; CDR3aa: CASSLGRLADSYEQYF; CDR3nt: TGCGCCAGCAGCTTGGGAAGACTAGCGGACTCCTACGAGCAGTACTTC
v_gene: TRBV19; abundance: .; j_gene: TRBJ2-7; len: 15; d_gene: .; CDR3aa: CASSPGGRGTYEQYF; CDR3nt: TGTGCCAGTAGTCCCGGAGGTAGGGGAACGTACGAGCAGTACTTC
v_gene: TRBV5-1; abundance: few; j_gene: TRBJ2-7; len: 15; d_gene: TRBD1; CDR3aa: CASSPSRDRGLEQYF; CDR3nt: TGCGCCAGCAGCCCGAGCAGGGACAGGGGGCTGGAGCAGTACTTC
v_gene: TRBV29-1; abundance: many; j_gene: TRBJ2-3; len: 15; d_gene: .; CDR3aa: CSVPSQGPFTDTQYF; CDR3nt: TGCAGCGTTCCATCACAGGGTCCATTTACAGATACGCAGTATTTT
v_gene: TRBV28; abundance: .; j_gene: TRBJ2-7; len: 13; d_gene: TRBD1; CDR3aa: CASSSGQVVEQYF; CDR3nt: TGTGCCAGCAGTTCAGGACAGGTTGTAGAGCAGTACTTC
v_gene: TRBV27; abundance: few; j_gene: TRBJ2-3; len: 13; d_gene: .; CDR3aa: CASRDRHTDTQYF; CDR3nt: TGTGCCAGCAGGGACAGACACACAGATACGCAGTATTTT
v_gene: TRBV20-1; abundance: .; j_gene: TRBJ2-3; len: 12; d_gene: .; CDR3aa: CSAREFEDTQYF; CDR3nt: TGCAGTGCTAGGGAATTTGAAGATACGCAGTATTTT
v_gene: TRBV27; abundance: few; j_gene: TRBJ2-7; len: 11; d_gene: .; CDR3aa: CASIPSYEQYF; CDR3nt: TGTGCCAGCATACCATCCTACGAGCAGTACTTC
v_gene: TRBV7-2; abundance: .; j_gene: TRBJ2-7; len: 17; d_gene: TRBD2; CDR3aa: CASSLNLGTSGSYEQYF; CDR3nt: TGTGCCAGCAGCCTAAACCTCGGGACTAGCGGGAGTTACGAGCAGTACTTC
v_gene: TRBV29-1; abundance: few; j_gene: TRBJ2-3; len: 13; d_gene: .; CDR3aa: CSVEKTSTDTQYF; CDR3nt: TGCAGCGTTGAGAAGACTAGCACAGATACGCAGTATTTT
v_gene: TRBV18; abundance: .; j_gene: TRBJ2-7; len: 13; d_gene: .; CDR3aa: CASSSSLSDEQYF; CDR3nt: TGTGCCAGCTCATCTTCTCTTTCCGACGAGCAGTACTTC
v_gene: TRBV6-5; abundance: .; j_gene: TRBJ1-3; len: 15; d_gene: .; CDR3aa: CASSYGPNSGNTIYF; CDR3nt: TGTGCCAGCAGTTACGGACCAAACTCTGGAAACACCATATATTTT
v_gene: TRBV27; abundance: few; j_gene: TRBJ2-3; len: 14; d_gene: .; CDR3aa: CASSPGFGTDTQYF; CDR3nt: TGTGCCAGCTCCCCGGGATTTGGGACAGATACGCAGTATTTT
v_gene: TRBV7-6; abundance: few; j_gene: TRBJ2-1; len: 16; d_gene: .; CDR3aa: CASSARGRDTYNEQFF; CDR3nt: TGTGCCAGCAGCGCCCGGGGACGCGACACCTACAATGAGCAGTTCTTC
v_gene: TRBV20-1; abundance: few; j_gene: TRBJ1-1; len: 13; d_gene: TRBD1; CDR3aa: CSARGTVNTEAFF; CDR3nt: TGCAGTGCCCGTGGGACAGTGAACACTGAAGCTTTCTTT
v_gene: TRBV5-4; abundance: .; j_gene: TRBJ2-2; len: 15; d_gene: .; CDR3aa: CASSLAGGSGWELFF; CDR3nt: TGTGCCAGCAGCTTGGCCGGAGGGTCCGGATGGGAGCTTTTTTTT
v_gene: TRBV20-1; abundance: .; j_gene: TRBJ2-2; len: 13; d_gene: .; CDR3aa: CSQGTPNTGELFF; CDR3nt: TGCAGTCAAGGGACTCCGAACACCGGGGAGCTGTTTTTT
v_gene: TRBV20-1; abundance: once; j_gene: TRBJ2-7; len: 12; d_gene: .; CDR3aa: CSARLGAYEQYF; CDR3nt: TGCAGTGCAAGACTGGGGGCCTACGAGCAGTACTTC
v_gene: TRBV11-2; abundance: few; j_gene: TRBJ2-1; len: 19; d_gene: TRBD2; CDR3aa: CASSSPGVAGGRTYNEQFF; CDR3nt: TGTGCCAGCAGCTCACCCGGGGTAGCGGGAGGAAGGACCTACAATGAGCAGTTCTTC
v_gene: TRBV6-2/TRBV6-3; abundance: few; j_gene: TRBJ2-1; len: 18; d_gene: TRBD2; CDR3aa: CATLGLAGPHRTYNEQFF; CDR3nt: TGTGCCACCTTGGGACTAGCGGGACCTCATAGAACCTACAATGAGCAGTTCTTC
v_gene: TRBV19; abundance: .; j_gene: TRBJ2-3; len: 14; d_gene: .; CDR3aa: CASSIGRATDTQYF; CDR3nt: TGTGCCAGTAGTATAGGGAGGGCGACAGATACGCAGTATTTT
v_gene: TRBV7-9; abundance: .; j_gene: TRBJ2-1; len: 13; d_gene: .; CDR3aa: CASSLNAGSEQFF; CDR3nt: TGTGCCAGCAGCTTAAATGCGGGTAGTGAGCAGTTCTTC
v_gene: TRBV5-1; abundance: many; j_gene: TRBJ2-1; len: 12; d_gene: .; CDR3aa: CASSLAYNEQFF; CDR3nt: TGCGCCAGCAGCTTGGCTTACAATGAGCAGTTCTTC
v_gene: TRBV5-6; abundance: .; j_gene: TRBJ2-4; len: 14; d_gene: TRBD1; CDR3aa: CASSVQGVENIQYF; CDR3nt: TGTGCCAGCAGCGTCCAGGGGGTGGAGAACATTCAGTACTTC
v_gene: TRBV12-3/TRBV12-4; abundance: few; j_gene: TRBJ2-3; len: 14; d_gene: .; CDR3aa: CASTSEGLADTQYF; CDR3nt: TGTGCCAGCACCTCCGAAGGGCTAGCGGATACGCAGTATTTT
v_gene: TRBV2; abundance: few; j_gene: TRBJ2-7; len: 17; d_gene: TRBD2; CDR3aa: CASSADWSRLAGGEQYF; CDR3nt: TGTGCCAGCAGTGCGGACTGGAGTAGGCTAGCGGGAGGGGAGCAGTACTTC
v_gene: TRBV6-1; abundance: .; j_gene: TRBJ1-1; len: 15; d_gene: TRBD1; CDR3aa: CASSGQETLNTEAFF; CDR3nt: TGTGCCAGCAGCGGACAGGAGACCTTGAACACTGAAGCTTTCTTT
v_gene: TRBV20-1; abundance: few; j_gene: TRBJ2-7; len: 14; d_gene: TRBD2; CDR3aa: CSALITSGGYEQYF; CDR3nt: TGCAGTGCCCTTATTACTAGCGGGGGTTACGAGCAGTACTTC
v_gene: TRBV28; abundance: few; j_gene: TRBJ2-1; len: 15; d_gene: .; CDR3aa: CASSLVGQGKDEQFF; CDR3nt: TGTGCCAGCAGTTTAGTTGGCCAGGGCAAGGATGAGCAGTTCTTC
v_gene: TRBV6-5; abundance: few; j_gene: TRBJ1-6; len: 13; d_gene: .; CDR3aa: CASSLPAGSPLHF; CDR3nt: TGTGCCAGCAGTTTACCCGCCGGGTCACCCCTCCACTTT
v_gene: TRBV23-1; abundance: .; j_gene: TRBJ2-7; len: 23; d_gene: TRBD2; CDR3aa: CASSRTTPRRTSGRPSSSYEQYF; CDR3nt: TGCGCCAGCAGTCGAACTACCCCCCGGAGGACTAGCGGGAGGCCCTCCTCCTCCTACGAGCAGTACTTC
v_gene: TRBV20-1; abundance: few; j_gene: TRBJ1-5; len: 13; d_gene: .; CDR3aa: CSAIRHSNQPQHF; CDR3nt: TGCAGTGCTATCAGACATAGCAATCAGCCCCAGCATTTT
v_gene: TRBV5-1; abundance: .; j_gene: TRBJ2-5; len: 13; d_gene: .; CDR3aa: CASGTGYAETQYF; CDR3nt: TGCGCCAGCGGAACAGGGTATGCGGAGACCCAGTACTTC
v_gene: TRBV7-2; abundance: many; j_gene: TRBJ1-2; len: 14; d_gene: .; CDR3aa: CASSLLQGQDGYTF; CDR3nt: TGTGCCAGCAGCTTATTACAGGGTCAGGATGGCTACACCTTC
v_gene: TRBV5-1; abundance: .; j_gene: TRBJ2-1; len: 15; d_gene: .; CDR3aa: CASSFSGTAYNEQFF; CDR3nt: TGCGCCAGCAGCTTTAGCGGGACAGCCTACAATGAGCAGTTCTTC
v_gene: TRBV7-3; abundance: .; j_gene: TRBJ2-3; len: 19; d_gene: .; CDR3aa: CASSLKSSRGPVSTDTQYF; CDR3nt: TGTGCCAGCAGCTTAAAGTCGAGTAGGGGACCCGTGAGCACAGATACGCAGTATTTT
v_gene: TRBV7-2; abundance: .; j_gene: TRBJ2-3; len: 12; d_gene: TRBD1; CDR3aa: CASSLNRGPQYF; CDR3nt: TGTGCCAGCAGCTTGAACAGGGGACCGCAGTATTTT
v_gene: TRBV4-1; abundance: .; j_gene: TRBJ1-5; len: 15; d_gene: .; CDR3aa: CASSHGNSANQPQHF; CDR3nt: TGCGCCAGCAGCCACGGGAATTCAGCAAATCAGCCCCAGCATTTT
v_gene: TRBV28; abundance: .; j_gene: TRBJ1-2; len: 15; d_gene: .; CDR3aa: CASSLQVDSPYGYTF; CDR3nt: TGTGCCAGCAGTTTACAAGTGGACAGCCCCTATGGCTACACCTTC
v_gene: TRBV7-8; abundance: .; j_gene: TRBJ2-3; len: 16; d_gene: .; CDR3aa: CASSFPGFGDQITQYF; CDR3nt: TGTGCCAGCAGCTTCCCGGGCTTTGGTGACCAGATAACGCAGTATTTT
v_gene: TRBV6-1; abundance: .; j_gene: TRBJ2-7; len: 13; d_gene: .; CDR3aa: CATKGIGLTEQYF; CDR3nt: TGTGCCACAAAGGGAATTGGGCTGACCGAGCAGTACTTC
v_gene: TRBV20-1; abundance: many; j_gene: TRBJ1-3; len: 13; d_gene: .; CDR3aa: CSASSGRGNTIYF; CDR3nt: TGCAGTGCCTCATCGGGACGGGGAAACACCATATATTTT
v_gene: TRBV12-3/TRBV12-4; abundance: many; j_gene: TRBJ2-7; len: 14; d_gene: .; CDR3aa: CASSYGTLTYEQYF; CDR3nt: TGTGCCAGCAGCTACGGGACACTGACCTACGAGCAGTACTTC
v_gene: TRBV19; abundance: .; j_gene: TRBJ2-1; len: 16; d_gene: .; CDR3aa: CASSPPSSDSYNEQFF; CDR3nt: TGTGCCAGTAGTCCCCCCTCTAGCGACTCCTACAATGAGCAGTTCTTC
v_gene: TRBV19; abundance: .; j_gene: TRBJ1-1; len: 13; d_gene: .; CDR3aa: CASKRVVNTEAFF; CDR3nt: TGTGCCAGTAAACGAGTTGTGAACACTGAAGCTTTCTTT
v_gene: TRBV5-4; abundance: many; j_gene: TRBJ1-1; len: 17; d_gene: .; CDR3aa: CASTAWVFGAPNTEAFF; CDR3nt: TGTGCCAGCACCGCCTGGGTGTTCGGGGCCCCGAACACTGAAGCTTTCTTT
v_gene: TRBV7-2; abundance: few; j_gene: TRBJ1-3; len: 14; d_gene: .; CDR3aa: CASSPTGYGNTIYF; CDR3nt: TGTGCCAGCAGCCCGACAGGTTATGGAAACACCATATATTTT
v_gene: TRBV27; abundance: many; j_gene: TRBJ1-1; len: 14; d_gene: .; CDR3aa: CASSFYREGTEAFF; CDR3nt: TGTGCCAGCAGTTTTTACAGGGAAGGCACTGAAGCTTTCTTT
v_gene: TRBV9; abundance: .; j_gene: TRBJ2-7; len: 14; d_gene: .; CDR3aa: CASSGPAGRGEQYF; CDR3nt: TGTGCCAGCAGCGGACCAGCGGGCAGAGGCGAGCAGTACTTC
v_gene: TRBV5-1; abundance: few; j_gene: TRBJ2-3; len: 18; d_gene: TRBD2; CDR3aa: CASSLLRASGRLTDTQYF; CDR3nt: TGCGCCAGCAGCTTGCTTAGGGCTAGCGGGAGACTCACAGATACGCAGTATTTT
v_gene: TRBV28; abundance: few; j_gene: TRBJ2-7; len: 17; d_gene: TRBD1; CDR3aa: CASSSGTGGLLFHEQYF; CDR3nt: TGTGCCAGCAGTTCCGGGACAGGGGGTCTTTTGTTCCACGAGCAGTACTTC
v_gene: TRBV19; abundance: many; j_gene: TRBJ2-5; len: 12; d_gene: .; CDR3aa: CASSASQETQYF; CDR3nt: TGCGCCAGCAGCGCGTCTCAAGAGACCCAGTACTTC
v_gene: TRBV3-1; abundance: .; j_gene: TRBJ1-2; len: 12; d_gene: .; CDR3aa: CASSQGPYGYTF; CDR3nt: TGTGCCAGCAGTCAAGGACCCTATGGCTACACCTTC
v_gene: TRBV9; abundance: .; j_gene: TRBJ2-7; len: 14; d_gene: .; CDR3aa: CASSVEETAYEQYF; CDR3nt: TGTGCCAGCAGCGTAGAGGAGACAGCATACGAGCAGTACTTC
v_gene: TRBV24-1; abundance: .; j_gene: TRBJ2-1; len: 16; d_gene: .; CDR3aa: CATSDNSGGRYNEQFF; CDR3nt: TGTGCCACCAGTGATAACAGCGGCGGGCGCTACAATGAGCAGTTCTTC